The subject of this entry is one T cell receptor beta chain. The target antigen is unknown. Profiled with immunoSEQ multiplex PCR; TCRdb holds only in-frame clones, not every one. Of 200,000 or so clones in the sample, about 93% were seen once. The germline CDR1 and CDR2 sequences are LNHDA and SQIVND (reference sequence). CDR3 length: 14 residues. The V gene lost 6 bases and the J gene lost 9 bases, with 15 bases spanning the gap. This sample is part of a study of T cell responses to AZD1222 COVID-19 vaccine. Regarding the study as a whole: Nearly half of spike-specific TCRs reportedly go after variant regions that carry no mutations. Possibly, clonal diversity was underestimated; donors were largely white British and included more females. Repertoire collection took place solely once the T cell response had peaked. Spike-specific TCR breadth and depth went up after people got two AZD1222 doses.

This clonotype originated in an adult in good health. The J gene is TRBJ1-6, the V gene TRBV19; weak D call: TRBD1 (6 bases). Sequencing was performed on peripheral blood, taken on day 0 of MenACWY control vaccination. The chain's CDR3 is CASSVDRWGSPLHF. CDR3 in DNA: TGTGCCAGTAGCGTTGACAGGTGGGGTTCACCCCTCCACTTT.